Below, 5 T cell receptor beta chains from the same sample are listed, as sequenced in a study of blood T cells in healthy people across ages. Alongside a J-beta primer mix, a sample-barcoded 5' primer served in a second PCR lasting about 7 to 11 cycles. MiXCR, run by TCRdb on the 5' RACE reads, gives a single entry per CDR3 protein. The sample has 1.5 million to 2 million distinct CDR3 sequences, 28% seen once. The sequencing sample was made of blood. The receptors were sampled from a woman aged 30 to 39 in good health.

The rearrangement uses TRBV27 and TRBJ2-7, with TRBD1 as a possible D gene (5 bases). Germline V gene data show CDR1 as MNHEY and CDR2 as SMNVEV (reference sequence). Trimming cost V 6 bases and J 2 bases, with 14 bases left between them. This CDR3 is built from 14 residues. CDR3 nucleotide sequence: TGTGCCAGCAGACATAAGGGGCGAGCCTACGAGCAGTACTTC. This encodes CASRHKGRAYEQYF.

The chain employs TRBV7-2 and TRBJ1-2, with D unresolved. Germline CDR1 and CDR2: SGHTA and FQGNSA. This CDR3 is built from 12 residues. V was shortened by 5 bases and J by 4 bases, with 8 bases between the two germline ends. CDR3 region: CASSPTLYGYTF. CDR3 DNA: TGTGCCAGCAGCCCAACTCTCTATGGCTACACCTTC. Filled out from reference TRBV7-2 and TRBJ1-2, the complete variable domain reads GAGVSQSPSNKVTEKGKDVELRCDPISGHTALYWYRQSLGQGLEFLIYFQGNSAPDKSGLPSDRFSAERTGGSVSTLTIQRTQQEDSAVYLCASSPTLYGYTFGSGTRLTVV.

Only a few counts were recorded for this clonotype. This chain uses TRBV2 with TRBJ2-5; D ambiguous. CDR1 SNHLY and CDR2 FYNNEI come from the germline V gene. CDR3 length equals 12 residues. Trimming shortened V by 8 bases and J by 1 base, and 8 bases separated the two germline ends. CDR3 in DNA: TGTGCCAGCGGCGCCTTCCAAGAGACCCAGTACTTC. This encodes CASGAFQETQYF.

This chain links TRBV5-1 with TRBJ1-2, with D possibly being TRBD1 (5 bases). Trimming stripped 4 bases from V and 4 bases from J, with 14 bases between. This CDR3 is built from 14 residues. Germline-derived CDR1 and CDR2 are SGHRS and YFSETQ. CDR3 nucleotide sequence: TGCGCCAGCAGCAACCAGGGTTTAAGCTATGGCTACACCTTC. Amino acids: CASSNQGLSYGYTF.

This clonotype was counted ten times or more. A read error may produce the germline difference seen at one junction end. The CDR3 spells CASSLRDGYGYTF. Here the CDR3 DNA reads TGCGCCAGCAGCTTGCGGGACGGATATGGCTACACCTTC. The chain has TRBV7-3 and TRBJ1-2, with a tentative D call TRBD1 (5 bases). In germline, CDR1 is SGHTA, CDR2 FQGTGA. There are 13 residues in the CDR3.